This T cell receptor (beta chain) was recorded in a study of blood T cells in healthy people across ages. Researchers collected roughly 10 milliliters of peripheral blood from every single donor. The use of a sample-barcoded 5' primer and a J-beta primer mix characterized a second PCR of about 7 to 12 cycles. TCRdb passed the 5' RACE reads through MiXCR, listing each CDR3 protein once. The repertoire has approximately 800,000 distinct CDR3 sequences, around 62% of them found once; the top ten carry around a quarter. V trimming: 4 bases; J trimming: 2 bases; junction bases outside the gene matches: 6. The V gene's germline CDR1 is SQVTM and CDR2 ANQGSEA. The CDR3 is 14 amino acids.

Sequences were obtained from blood. This sequence joins TRBV29-1 and TRBJ2-5, with 8 bases matching TRBD2. The TCR originated in a man in his thirties or forties in good health. The CDR3 sequence: CSVVAGGQQETQYF. The CDR3 DNA sequence: TGCAGCGTTGTGGCGGGAGGTCAACAAGAGACCCAGTACTTC.